One TCR beta chain is described in this entry. As yet, its antigen is unknown. The tumor samples were collected prior to definitive surgery or chemotherapy. This sample stems from a study of high-grade serous ovarian cancer treatment subgroups. Study summary: On average, approximately 15,000 reads and 6,000 to 8,000 unique TCR beta rearrangements were obtained per sample.

J gave up 5 bases and V 6 bases, and 8 bases lay outside the gene matches. CDR3 size: 14 residues. Per the germline V gene, CDR1 is SGHDT and CDR2 is YYEEEE. Study results and limitations: Without spatial data, bulk sequencing limits insight into HGSC tumor diversity.

The table came from immunoSEQ multiplex PCR; TCRdb's copy has only in-frame clones and leaves some out. This table has under 5,000 clones, approximately 80% appearing once. The V and J genes are TRBV5-6 and TRBJ2-1, with 7 nucleotides matching TRBD2. The clonotype originates from a human donor with high-grade serous ovarian cancer. Source material: tumor tissue. CDR3 in amino acids: CASNNWGGNNEQFF. Here the CDR3 DNA reads TGTGCCAGCAACAACTGGGGGGGGAACAATGAGCAGTTCTTC.